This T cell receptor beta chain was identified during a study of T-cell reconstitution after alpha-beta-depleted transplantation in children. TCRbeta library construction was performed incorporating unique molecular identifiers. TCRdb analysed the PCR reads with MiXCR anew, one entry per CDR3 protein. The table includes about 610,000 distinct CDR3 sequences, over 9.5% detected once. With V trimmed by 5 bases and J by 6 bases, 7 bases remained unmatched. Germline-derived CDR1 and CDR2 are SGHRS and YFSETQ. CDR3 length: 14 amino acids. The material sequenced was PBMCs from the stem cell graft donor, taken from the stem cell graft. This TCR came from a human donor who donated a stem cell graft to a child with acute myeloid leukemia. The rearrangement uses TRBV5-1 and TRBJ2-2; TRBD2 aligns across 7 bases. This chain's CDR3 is CASRLSGSPGELFF. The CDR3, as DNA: TGCGCCAGCAGACTTAGCGGGTCTCCCGGGGAGCTGTTTTTT. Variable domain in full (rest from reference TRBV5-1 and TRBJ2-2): KAGVTQTPRYLIKTRGQQVTLSCSPISGHRSVSWYQQTPGQGLQFLFEYFSETQRNKGNFPGRFSGRQFSNSRSEMNVSTLELGDSALYLCASRLSGSPGELFFGEGSRLTVL.